The 4 T cell receptor beta chains given below trace back to one sample, sequenced in a study of a mutant IDH1 vaccine in newly diagnosed glioma. The time point is: week 11, during vaccination. With topical imiquimod, each dose of the vaccine consisted of 300 ug of mutant IDH1 20-mer peptide. Sequencing used immunoSEQ multiplex PCR; TCRdb keeps in-frame clones, though not all of them. The sample has about 62,000 clones, 70% to 90% seen once; the top ten hold roughly 2.1%. No antigen is known for these receptors. The material sequenced was PBMCs, taken from a glioma patient whose treatment included an IDH1 peptide vaccine. Every receptor here comes from a man in his forties with glioma.

The chain is built from TRBV14 and TRBJ1-1, with TRBD1 as a possible D gene (6 bases). Germline CDR1 SGHDN, CDR2 FVKESK. Between the trimmed V and J ends, which lost 0 bases and 5 bases, there was a span of 19 bases. The CDR3 is 17 amino acids. As DNA, the CDR3 is TGTGCCAGCAGCCAAGATAAGCTGGGGGGCCTGTATACTGAAGCTTTCTTT. Translation: CASSQDKLGGLYTEAFF.

The rearrangement links TRBV4-1 to TRBJ1-2; D is ambiguous. V was cut by 3 bases and J by 12 bases, with 17 bases left in between. The CDR3 totals 13 residues. Germline CDR1 and CDR2: MGHRA and YSYEKL. In DNA form, the CDR3 reads TGCGCCAGCAGCCACCCAAGATATCACGGTAACACCTTC. Its translation is CASSHPRYHGNTF.

Points on this clone: One end of the junction varies from germline; a read error may be responsible. Here the CDR3 reads CASSEFQKNF. The CDR3 nucleotides read TGTGCCAGCAGTGAATTCCAAAAAAATTTT. V and J are TRBV6-1 and TRBJ1-5; D is ambiguous. The CDR3 loop spans 10 amino acids. CDR1 and CDR2 (germline): MNHNS, SASEGT.

The rearrangement joins TRBV28 to TRBJ2-7; D is ambiguous. The CDR3 loop spans 12 amino acids. Trimming took off 7 bases at V and 5 bases at J, with 12 bases between the two ends. CDR1 and CDR2 from the germline V gene are MDHEN and SYDVKM. The CDR3 nucleotides read TGTGCCAGCACCAGCTCCGGCCACGAGCAGTACTTC. It is translated as CASTSSGHEQYF. The whole variable domain, filled in from reference TRBV28 and TRBJ2-7, reads DVKVTQSSRYLVKRTGEKVFLECVQDMDHENMFWYRQDPGLGLRLIYFSYDVKMKEKGDIPEGYSVSREKKERFSLILESASTNQTSMYLCASTSSGHEQYFGPGTRLTVT.